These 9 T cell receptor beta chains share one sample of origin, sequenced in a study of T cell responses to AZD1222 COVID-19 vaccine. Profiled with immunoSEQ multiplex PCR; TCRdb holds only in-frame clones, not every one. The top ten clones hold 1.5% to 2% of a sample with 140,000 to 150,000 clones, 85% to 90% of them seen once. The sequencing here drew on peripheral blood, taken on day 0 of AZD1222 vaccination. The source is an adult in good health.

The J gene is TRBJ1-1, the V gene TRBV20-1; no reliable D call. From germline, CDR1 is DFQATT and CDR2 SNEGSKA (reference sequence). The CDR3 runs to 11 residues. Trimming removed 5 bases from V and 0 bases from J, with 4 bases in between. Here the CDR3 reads CSAFMNTEAFF. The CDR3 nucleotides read TGCAGTGCTTTCATGAACACTGAAGCTTTCTTT.

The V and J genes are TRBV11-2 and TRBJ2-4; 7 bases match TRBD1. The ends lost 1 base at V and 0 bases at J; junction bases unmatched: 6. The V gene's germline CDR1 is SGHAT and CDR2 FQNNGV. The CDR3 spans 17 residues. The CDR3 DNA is TGTGCCAGCAGCTTAGTTAGGGACAGTCTAGCCAAAAACATTCAGTACTTC. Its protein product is CASSLVRDSLAKNIQYF.

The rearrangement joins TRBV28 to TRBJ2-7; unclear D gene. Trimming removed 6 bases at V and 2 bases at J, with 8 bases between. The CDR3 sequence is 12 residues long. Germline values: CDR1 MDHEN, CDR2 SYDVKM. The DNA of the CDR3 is TGTGCCAGCAGCCCGTGGACCTACGAGCAGTACTTC. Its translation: CASSPWTYEQYF.

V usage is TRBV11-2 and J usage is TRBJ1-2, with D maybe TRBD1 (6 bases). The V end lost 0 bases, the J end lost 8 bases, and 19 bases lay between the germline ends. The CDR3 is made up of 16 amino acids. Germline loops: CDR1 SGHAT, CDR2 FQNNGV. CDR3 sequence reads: CASSLDFGTRGGGYTF. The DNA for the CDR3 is TGTGCCAGCAGCTTAGACTTTGGGACAAGGGGTGGCGGCTACACCTTC.

DNA for the CDR3: TGTGCCAGCAGTTACGGGTCAGGGGGAAGTTCACCCCTCCACTTT. This translates into CASSYGSGGSSPLHF. The chain couples TRBV6-5 to TRBJ1-6, with TRBD1 matching over 7 bases. The J segment lost 9 bases and the V segment lost 2 bases, leaving 7 bases of the junction unmatched. CDR3 size: 15 residues. Germline-derived CDR1 and CDR2 are MNHEY and SVGAGI.

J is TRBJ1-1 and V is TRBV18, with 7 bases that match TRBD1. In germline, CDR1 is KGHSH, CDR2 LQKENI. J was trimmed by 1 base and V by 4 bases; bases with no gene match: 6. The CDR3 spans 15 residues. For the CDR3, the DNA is TGTGCCAGCTCACAGAGGGGACAGAGGAACACTGAAGCTTTCTTT. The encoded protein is CASSQRGQRNTEAFF.

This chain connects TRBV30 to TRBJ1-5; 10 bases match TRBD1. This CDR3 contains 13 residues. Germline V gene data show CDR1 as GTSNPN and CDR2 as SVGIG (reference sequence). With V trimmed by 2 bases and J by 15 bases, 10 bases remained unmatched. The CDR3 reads CAWSFSGQGFPHF. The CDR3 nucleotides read TGTGCCTGGAGTTTCTCGGGACAGGGGTTTCCGCATTTT.

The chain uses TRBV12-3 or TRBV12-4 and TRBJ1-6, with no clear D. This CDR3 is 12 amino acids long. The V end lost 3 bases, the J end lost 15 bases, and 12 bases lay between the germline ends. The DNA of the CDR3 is TGTGCCAGCAGTTTTTCGGGATATAACCTCCACTTT. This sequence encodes CASSFSGYNLHF.

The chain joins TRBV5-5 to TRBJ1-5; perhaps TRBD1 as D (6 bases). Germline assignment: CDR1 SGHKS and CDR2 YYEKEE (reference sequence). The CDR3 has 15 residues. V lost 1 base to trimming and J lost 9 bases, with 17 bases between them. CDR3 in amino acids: CASSLTGRGGRPQHF. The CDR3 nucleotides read TGTGCCAGCAGCTTGACAGGGAGAGGTGGGCGGCCCCAGCATTTT.